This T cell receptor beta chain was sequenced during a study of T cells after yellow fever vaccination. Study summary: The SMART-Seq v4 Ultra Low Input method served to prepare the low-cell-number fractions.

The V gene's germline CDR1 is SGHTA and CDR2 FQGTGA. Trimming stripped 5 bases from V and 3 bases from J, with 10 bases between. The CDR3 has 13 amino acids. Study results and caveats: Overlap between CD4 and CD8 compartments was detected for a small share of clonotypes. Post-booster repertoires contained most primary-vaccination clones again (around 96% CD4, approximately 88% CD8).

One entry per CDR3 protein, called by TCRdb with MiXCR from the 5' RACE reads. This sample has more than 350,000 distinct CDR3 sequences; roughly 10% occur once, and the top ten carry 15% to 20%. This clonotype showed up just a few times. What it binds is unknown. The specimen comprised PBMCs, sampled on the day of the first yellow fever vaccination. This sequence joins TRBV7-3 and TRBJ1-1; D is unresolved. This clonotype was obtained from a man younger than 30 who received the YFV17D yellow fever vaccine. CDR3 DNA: TGTGCCAGCAGCCAACAGCAAGACACTGAAGCTTTCTTT. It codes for CASSQQQDTEAFF. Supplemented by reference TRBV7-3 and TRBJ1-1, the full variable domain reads GAGVSQTPSNKVTEKGKYVELRCDPISGHTALYWYRQSLGQGPEFLIYFQGTGAADDSGLPNDRFFAVRPEGSVSTLKIQRTERGDSAVYLCASSQQQDTEAFFGQGTRLTVV.